The 15 T cell receptor beta chains reported below all come from one sample, sequenced in a study of blood T cell repertoires in COVID-19. Only in-frame clones appear in the TCRdb table, and some are missing; sequencing was by immunoSEQ multiplex PCR. The profile shows some 120,000 clones, approximately 80% of them singletons. The sequencing sample was made of peripheral blood. The receptor set was obtained from a human donor in a cohort sampled during active COVID-19.

The chain employs TRBV4-1 and TRBJ2-3; 12 bases line up with TRBD2. V shed 3 bases, J shed 5 bases, and the junction held 12 bases outside the gene matches. Looked up from germline, CDR1 is MGHRA and CDR2 is YSYEKL. The CDR3 is 18 residues long. The CDR3 bases are TGCGCCAGCAGCCAGGAAACCACTAGCGGGGGGAGAGGAGATACGCAGTATTTT. Translation gives CASSQETTSGGRGDTQYF.

The chain has TRBV28 and TRBJ1-3, with D uncertain. The CDR3 spans 12 residues. Per germline, CDR1 MDHEN and CDR2 SYDVKM. V lost 4 bases and J lost 5, with 6 bases in between. In DNA form, the CDR3 reads TGTGCCAGCAGTTCGAGCCGAAACACCATATATTTT. Protein product: CASSSSRNTIYF.

This chain connects TRBV27 to TRBJ1-2; D unclear. Deletions cut 2 bases from V and 2 bases from J, with 9 bases between. The germline gives CDR1 MNHEY, CDR2 SMNVEV (reference sequence). This CDR3 contains 14 residues. CDR3 DNA: TGTGCCAGCAGTTTACGCGGGAGCAACTATGGCTACACCTTC. It codes for CASSLRGSNYGYTF.

The rearrangement joins TRBV13 to TRBJ2-7; D unclear. The CDR3 is 12 amino acids. The ends were cut back, 0 bases at V and 3 bases at J, with 3 bases in the middle. Germline V CDR1 and CDR2: PRHDT, FYEKMQ (reference sequence). CDR3 protein: CASSLGRYEQYF. The CDR3 DNA reads as TGTGCCAGCAGCTTAGGCCGCTACGAGCAGTACTTC.

The chain is built from TRBV28 and TRBJ1-2; D perhaps matches TRBD1 (5 bases). Trimming removed 2 bases from V and 6 bases from J, with 16 bases in between. The CDR3 has 15 residues. The germline V gene has CDR1 MDHEN and CDR2 SYDVKM. This chain's CDR3 is CASSLPGHTRDGYTF. CDR3 coding DNA: TGTGCCAGCAGTTTACCTGGACATACCCGGGATGGCTACACCTTC.

Ten or more counts support this clone. The rearrangement joins TRBV12-3 or TRBV12-4 to TRBJ1-4, with D uncertain. The V end was cut by 7 bases, the J end by 7 bases, with 13 bases between. The CDR3 is 13 residues long. CDR3 sequence reads: CASNTGSSEKLFF. In DNA form, the CDR3 reads TGTGCCAGCAATACGGGGTCCAGTGAAAAACTGTTTTTT.

This chain links TRBV5-1 with TRBJ1-1; 9 bases map to TRBD1. The CDR3 is 15 amino acids. Germline CDR1 SGHRS, CDR2 YFSETQ. V was clipped by 0 bases and J by 5 bases; unmatched bases: 5. The CDR3 coding sequence is TGCGCCAGCAGCTTGGGGGACAGGGATTGGACTGAAGCTTTCTTT. This codes for CASSLGDRDWTEAFF. The whole variable domain, filled in from reference TRBV5-1 and TRBJ1-1, reads KAGVTQTPRYLIKTRGQQVTLSCSPISGHRSVSWYQQTPGQGLQFLFEYFSETQRNKGNFPGRFSGRQFSNSRSEMNVSTLELGDSALYLCASSLGDRDWTEAFFGQGTRLTVV.

The chain joins TRBV11-3 to TRBJ2-6; TRBD1 is a possible D gene (6 bases). The germline V gene has CDR1 SGHNT and CDR2 YENEEA. This CDR3 has 15 amino acids. Trimming took 4 bases from V and 1 from J, leaving 8 bases between them. The CDR3 spells CASSSRGSGANVLTF. The CDR3 coding sequence is TGTGCCAGCAGCTCCAGGGGTTCTGGGGCCAACGTCCTGACTTTC.

The chain combines TRBV4-3 with TRBJ1-3; 10 bases map to TRBD1. The CDR3 length is 16 residues. Trimming at V came to 4 bases and at J to 4 bases, leaving 7 bases not matched to a gene. In germline, CDR1 is LGHNA, CDR2 YSLEER. Here the CDR3 reads CASSRLTGGSGNTIYF. The CDR3 DNA reads as TGCGCCAGCAGCCGCCTGACAGGGGGCTCCGGAAACACCATATATTTT.

The chain employs TRBV19 and TRBJ1-1; D is possibly TRBD1 (6 bases). The CDR3 has 16 residues. The V and J ends lost 5 bases and 2 bases respectively, with 18 bases between them. CDR1 is LNHDA and CDR2 is SQIVND in the germline V gene (reference sequence). CDR3 sequence: CASSAQYREGNTEAFF. CDR3 nucleotide sequence: TGTGCCAGTAGTGCACAATACAGGGAGGGTAACACTGAAGCTTTCTTT.

The chain has TRBV4-2 and TRBJ2-1, with D unresolved. The CDR3 covers 16 residues. The V gene lost 0 bases and the J gene lost 8 bases, with 17 bases spanning the gap. Per germline, CDR1 LGHNA and CDR2 YNFKEQ. The CDR3 coding sequence is TGTGCCAGCAGCCAAGAGCGAGTCCTAATTGCCCATGAGCAGTTCTTC. Protein sequence: CASSQERVLIAHEQFF.

The genes are TRBV4-2 and TRBJ2-7, with 8 bases that match TRBD1. This CDR3 has 15 amino acids. Germline V gene sequence: CDR1 LGHNA, CDR2 YNFKEQ. The J segment lost 4 bases and the V segment lost 0 bases, leaving 5 bases of the junction unmatched. This CDR3 is CASSQDLRQGYEQYF. The CDR3 region has the DNA TGTGCCAGCAGCCAAGATCTCCGACAGGGGTACGAGCAGTACTTC.

This clone was observed a handful of times. V and J are TRBV3-1 (or the pseudogene TRBV3-2) and TRBJ2-5, with D tentatively TRBD1 (6 bases). V lost 1 base and J lost 5, with 8 bases in between. The CDR3 consists of 13 residues. CDR1 is LGHDT and CDR2 is YNNKEL in the germline V gene (reference sequence). The CDR3 nucleotides read TGTGCCAGCAGCCAAGGGGGGCTGGAGACCCAGTACTTC. Translating gives CASSQGGLETQYF.

This sequence joins TRBV9 and TRBJ1-6; 9 bases fit TRBD1. The CDR3 spans 15 residues. From germline, CDR1 is SGDLS and CDR2 YYNGEE. Trimming took 4 bases from V and 7 from J; bases not matched to a gene: 6. The CDR3 is CASSPGQGKNSPLHF. The DNA for the CDR3 is TGTGCCAGCAGCCCGGGACAGGGAAAAAATTCACCCCTCCACTTT.

This sequence joins TRBV28 and TRBJ1-1, with D possibly matching TRBD1 (5 bases). The germline gives CDR1 MDHEN, CDR2 SYDVKM. The CDR3 is 14 residues long. The germline V and J ends were trimmed by 4 bases and 0 bases, with 9 bases remaining between them. This chain's CDR3 is CASSWTSMNTEAFF. The CDR3, as DNA: TGTGCCAGCAGTTGGACATCTATGAACACTGAAGCTTTCTTT.